A selection of T cell receptor beta chains follows, all from one sample in a study of blood T cell repertoires in COVID-19. The method was immunoSEQ multiplex PCR; TCRdb's version includes in-frame clones alone and lacks a portion of them. The sample has under 350,000 clones, about 93% seen once; the top ten hold 6% to 7%. The sample consisted of peripheral blood. All receptors derive from a woman in her thirties with COVID-19, enrolled during active disease. The CDR3 runs from the conserved cysteine through the conserved F or W. D genes are given only for firm matches. Clone size is shown for a subset of rows, as once, few, many or a class of expanded clone.

j_gene,abundance,v_gene,d_gene,CDR3nt,CDR3aa
TRBJ2-2,.,TRBV5-1,TRBD2,TGCGCCAGCAGCTTGGCGAGCGGGAAAGGAACCGGGGAGCTGTTTTTT,CASSLASGKGTGELFF
TRBJ2-7,.,TRBV11-2,TRBD2,TGTGCCAGCAGCTTGGTTAGCGGGAGCTCCTACGAGCAGTACTTC,CASSLVSGSSYEQYF
TRBJ2-7,.,TRBV5-3,.,TGTGCCGAGCGGATGGGTCAGGCTAGCTCCTACGAGCAGTACTTC,CAERMGQASSYEQYF
TRBJ1-1,.,TRBV9,.,TGTGCCAGCAGCGTAGCCAGGAAGAACACTGAAGCTTTCTTT,CASSVARKNTEAFF
TRBJ2-1,.,TRBV24-1,.,TGTGCCACCAGTGACCTTCAGGGTAATGAGCAGTTCTTC,CATSDLQGNEQFF
TRBJ2-5,.,TRBV5-6,TRBD1,TGTGCCAGCAGCCTCGGGACAGGGTTAGAGACCCAGTACTTC,CASSLGTGLETQYF
TRBJ1-3,.,TRBV11-2,.,TGTGCCAGCAGCCAACAGGGTTCTGGAAACACCATATATTTT,CASSQQGSGNTIYF
TRBJ2-3,once,TRBV28,TRBD2,TGTGCCAGCATCCCATGGCGGGAGGGCACAGATACGCAGTATTTT,CASIPWREGTDTQYF
TRBJ2-3,.,TRBV9,.,TGTGCCAGCAGCGTGAGGCAGGGTAGGGATACGCAGTATTTT,CASSVRQGRDTQYF
TRBJ1-3,.,TRBV14,.,TGTGCCAGCAGCCACACTGGAAACACCATATATTTT,CASSHTGNTIYF
TRBJ2-2,.,TRBV5-1,.,TGCGCCAGCAGCTTACAGGGAGTTGGGACCGGGGAGCTGTTTTTT,CASSLQGVGTGELFF
TRBJ1-2,.,TRBV19,.,TGTGCCAGTAGTTCTCCTGACACCAGCTATGGCTACACCTTC,CASSSPDTSYGYTF
TRBJ2-1,.,TRBV5-4,TRBD2,TGTGCCAGCAGCGCGGGACTAGCGGGAGGTTTTAATGAGCAGTTCTTC,CASSAGLAGGFNEQFF
TRBJ1-5,.,TRBV2,.,TGTGCCAGCAGTGAAAGTGGGGGGGCCAATCAGCCCCAGCATTTT,CASSESGGANQPQHF
TRBJ2-2,.,TRBV30,TRBD2,TGTGCCTGGAACCCCCTAGCGGGAGTTGGGACCGGGGAGCTGTTTTTT,CAWNPLAGVGTGELFF
TRBJ1-5,.,TRBV2,.,TGTGCCAGCAGTGCCTATAGCAATCAGCCCCAGCATTTT,CASSAYSNQPQHF
TRBJ2-5,.,TRBV30,.,TGTGCCTGGAGTCTCGAAGGTGTGGCCAGGGAGACCCAGTACTTC,CAWSLEGVARETQYF
TRBJ1-2,few,TRBV6-5,.,TGTGCCAGCAGAAAATCTTCAGGGGCTCTCTATGGCTACACCTTC,CASRKSSGALYGYTF
TRBJ1-4,.,TRBV28,TRBD1,TGTGCCAGCAGCATCGACAGGGTGCGGGAAAAACTGTTTTTT,CASSIDRVREKLFF
TRBJ2-6,.,TRBV27,.,TGTGCCAGCACGGCCTGGCAGGGGAATGGGGCCAACGTCCTGACTTTC,CASTAWQGNGANVLTF
TRBJ2-3,.,TRBV10-3,.,TGTGCCATCACCGGTAGCACAGATACGCAGTATTTT,CAITGSTDTQYF
TRBJ1-2,.,TRBV7-9,.,TGTGCCAGCAGCTCCCCCGGGGACAAACATGGCTACACCTTC,CASSSPGDKHGYTF
TRBJ2-1,.,TRBV29-1,TRBD2,TGCAGCGTTGGGGCGCGCAGCGGGGTCTACAATGAGCAGTTCTTC,CSVGARSGVYNEQFF
TRBJ2-7,.,TRBV9,TRBD1,TGTGCCAGCAGCGTAGCGGGACAGGAGGAGTTC,CASSVAGQEEF
TRBJ1-6,few,TRBV7-9,.,TGTGCCAGCAGCGAGAGGGTAAATTCACCCCTCCACTTT,CASSERVNSPLHF
TRBJ1-2,.,TRBV6-6,TRBD1,TGTGCCAGCAGTTCCTGGGACAGCTATGGCTACACCTTC,CASSSWDSYGYTF